The 26 T cell receptor beta chains reported below all come from one sample, sequenced in a study of shared clonotypes between healthy human individuals. Clones were sequenced by immunoSEQ multiplex PCR, and TCRdb holds only the in-frame ones, with some missing. The sample has about 960,000 clones; 70% to 85% are singletons. Sequencing was performed on memory CD4+ T cells sorted from blood. Subset: CD45RA-negative fraction. The source of these receptors is a young man in good health.

V gene TRBV19 combines with J gene TRBJ2-7; a weak D match, TRBD2 (6 bases). The CDR3 extends over 14 amino acids. Germline values: CDR1 LNHDA, CDR2 SQIVND (reference sequence). Trimming removed 3 bases from V and 4 bases from J, with 13 bases in between. The CDR3 spells CASSIRGALYEQYF. CDR3 DNA sequence: TGTGCCAGTAGTATCCGCGGGGCACTATACGAGCAGTACTTC.

V usage is TRBV18 and J usage is TRBJ1-1, with D possibly being TRBD1 (6 bases). Germline lookup yields CDR1 KGHSH and CDR2 LQKENI. Trimming cost V 4 bases and J 1 base, with 10 bases left between them. The CDR3 runs to 14 residues. The CDR3 DNA reads as TGTGCCAGCTCACAGAGCAGGGGGAACACTGAAGCTTTCTTT. The encoded protein is CASSQSRGNTEAFF. The complete variable domain, with remaining parts taken from reference TRBV18 and TRBJ1-1, reads NAGVMQNPRHLVRRRGQEARLRCSPMKGHSHVYWYRQLPEEGLKFMVYLQKENIIDESGMPKERFSAEFPKEGPSILRIQQVVRGDSAAYFCASSQSRGNTEAFFGQGTRLTVV.

This chain connects TRBV28 to TRBJ1-3; D is possibly TRBD1 (5 bases). CDR3 length equals 14 residues. Germline V gene sequence: CDR1 MDHEN, CDR2 SYDVKM. V was trimmed by 8 bases and J by 0 bases, leaving 11 bases between them. The CDR3 loop reads CASLGRSSGNTIYF. In DNA, the CDR3 is TGTGCCAGCCTGGGACGGTCCTCTGGAAACACCATATATTTT. The full variable domain, completed using reference TRBV28 and TRBJ1-3, is DVKVTQSSRYLVKRTGEKVFLECVQDMDHENMFWYRQDPGLGLRLIYFSYDVKMKEKGDIPEGYSVSREKKERFSLILESASTNQTSMYLCASLGRSSGNTIYFGEGSWLTVV.

In this sample, this clone turned up once. CDR3 amino acids: CASSREVSVNIQYF. Here the CDR3 DNA reads TGTGCCAGCAGCCGGGAGGTGTCCGTAAACATTCAGTACTTC. The genes are TRBV11-2 and TRBJ2-4, with 7 bases lining up with TRBD2. With 5 bases clipped from V and 6 bases from J, the junction kept 7 bases outside the gene matches. The CDR3 covers 14 residues. CDR1 SGHAT and CDR2 FQNNGV come from the germline V gene. Complete variable domain (other parts from reference TRBV11-2 and TRBJ2-4): EAGVAQSPRYKIIEKRQSVAFWCNPISGHATLYWYQQILGQGPKLLIQFQNNGVVDDSQLPKDRFSAERLKGVDSTLKIQPAKLEDSAVYLCASSREVSVNIQYFGAGTRLSVL.

The chain links TRBV10-3 to TRBJ2-5; D may be TRBD2 (6 bases). V gave up 7 bases and J gave up 2 bases, with 11 bases separating them. This CDR3 comprises 13 residues. Germline-derived CDR1 and CDR2 are ENHRY and SYGVKD. Here the CDR3 DNA reads TGTGCCATCACGGGAGACCTACAAGAGACCCAGTACTTC. Its protein is CAITGDLQETQYF.

In this sample, this clone turned up once. This chain connects TRBV10-1 to TRBJ2-7, with 10 positions matching TRBD1. The CDR3 extends over 16 amino acids. Germline V gene data show CDR1 as WNHNN and CDR2 as SYGVQD (reference sequence). Germline trimming cut 0 bases from V and 3 bases from J; bases unmatched to any gene: 5. CDR3 residues: CASSESGRTGGYEQYF. The CDR3 DNA sequence: TGCGCCAGCAGTGAGTCTGGAAGGACAGGGGGCTACGAGCAGTACTTC.

The rearrangement joins TRBV5-1 to TRBJ2-5, with D maybe TRBD1 (5 bases). V was trimmed by 4 bases and J by 2 bases, leaving 12 bases between them. The CDR3 totals 14 residues. Germline lookup yields CDR1 SGHRS and CDR2 YFSETQ. CDR3 in DNA: TGCGCCAGCAGCCAACAGGTTCCGCAAGAGACCCAGTACTTC. This encodes CASSQQVPQETQYF.

The chain couples TRBV10-3 to TRBJ2-1; TRBD2 matches 13 bases. The CDR3 runs to 12 residues. V shed 5 bases, J shed 13 bases, and the junction held 2 bases outside the gene matches. CDR1 and CDR2 (germline): ENHRY, SYGVKD. The CDR3 reads CAISRTSGSQFF. The CDR3 coding sequence is TGTGCCATCAGTCGGACTAGCGGGAGCCAGTTCTTC.

V is TRBV6-1 and J is TRBJ1-1; D not certain. Germline CDR1 and CDR2: MNHNS and SASEGT. The V and J ends lost 3 bases and 11 bases respectively, with 10 bases between them. The CDR3 length is 11 residues. The CDR3: CASSEHSPAFF. CDR3 nucleotide sequence: TGTGCCAGCAGTGAGCACAGCCCCGCTTTCTTT.

Concerning this clone itself: The same CDR3 is also encoded by other DNA sequences in this sample. The chain joins TRBV19 to TRBJ2-7; 9 bases fit TRBD2. This CDR3 contains 15 residues. CDR1 and CDR2 (germline): LNHDA, SQIVND (reference sequence). The V and J ends lost 6 bases and 0 bases, in that order; junction bases with no gene match: 6. DNA of the CDR3: TGTGCCAGTAGCGAACTAGCGGGTAACTCCTACGAGCAGTACTTC. Translation: CASSELAGNSYEQYF.

The gene calls are TRBV7-8 and TRBJ2-7; tentative D call: TRBD1 (6 bases). CDR3 size: 14 residues. The V gene's germline CDR1 is SGHVS and CDR2 FQNEAQ. The V gene lost 0 bases and the J gene lost 5 bases, with 11 bases spanning the gap. CDR3 sequence reads: CASSLAHRGNEQYF. DNA for the CDR3: TGTGCCAGCAGCTTAGCGCATAGGGGGAACGAGCAGTACTTC. The complete variable domain, with remaining parts taken from reference TRBV7-8 and TRBJ2-7, reads GAGVSQSPRYKVAKRGQDVALRCDPISGHVSLFWYQQALGQGPEFLTYFQNEAQLDKSGLPSDRFFAERPEGSVSTLKIQRTQQEDSAVYLCASSLAHRGNEQYFGPGTRLTVT.

This clone appeared a few times. This chain's CDR3 is CASRPGDQPQHF. The CDR3 DNA follows: TGTGCCAGTAGGCCAGGGGATCAGCCCCAGCATTTT. This chain links TRBV19 with TRBJ1-5, with D possibly matching TRBD1 (6 bases). V lost 6 bases and J lost 5, with 8 bases in between. The CDR3 covers 12 residues. Germline CDR1 reads LNHDA; CDR2 reads SQIVND (reference sequence).

The chain links TRBV21-1 to TRBJ1-1. TRBV21-1 is designated a pseudogene. The length of the CDR3 is 14 residues. The CDR3 region has the DNA TGTGCCAGCAGCAAAAACCCCCCCGACACTGAAGCTTTCTTT. Residues: CASSKNPPDTEAFF.

The CDR3 DNA is TGCGCCAGCAGCTGGGACAGGTTGGACTATGGCTACACCTTC. Protein product: CASSWDRLDYGYTF. This rearrangement joins TRBV5-1 to TRBJ1-2, with 8 bases matching TRBD1. The CDR3 covers 14 residues. The V gene end was trimmed by 3 bases and the J gene end by 3 bases; junction bases not matched to a gene: 4. Germline loops: CDR1 SGHRS, CDR2 YFSETQ.

The chain combines TRBV2 with TRBJ2-5, with 7 bases fitting TRBD1. This CDR3 comprises 15 residues. V gave up 5 bases and J gave up 3 bases; unmatched junction bases: 9. The germline CDR1 and CDR2 sequences are SNHLY and FYNNEI. Here the CDR3 DNA reads TGTGCCAGCAGTAATAGGGGGCGGGTAGAAGAGACCCAGTACTTC. It yields the protein CASSNRGRVEETQYF.

V usage is TRBV28 and J usage is TRBJ2-7; TRBD1 matches 9 bases. The CDR3 is made up of 15 amino acids. CDR1 is MDHEN and CDR2 is SYDVKM in the germline V gene. J gave up 2 bases and V 6 bases, and 8 bases lay outside the gene matches. CDR3 in DNA: TGTGCCAGCAGGATAGGCGGGACAGGGACCTACGAGCAGTACTTC. Amino acid sequence: CASRIGGTGTYEQYF.

In this sample, this clone turned up a few times. The chain recombines TRBV7-2 with TRBJ2-3; TRBD1 might be the D (5 bases). Germline lookup yields CDR1 SGHTA and CDR2 FQGNSA. Trimming removed 5 bases from V and 3 bases from J, with 12 bases in between. CDR3 size: 14 residues. The CDR3 sequence: CASSGVAGTDTQYF. In DNA, the CDR3 is TGTGCCAGCAGCGGGGTGGCAGGGACAGATACGCAGTATTTT.

This clone was detected only once. V and J are TRBV6-5 and TRBJ2-7; 8 positions agree with TRBD1. The CDR3 spans 11 residues. CDR1 is MNHEY and CDR2 is SVGAGI in the germline V gene. Trimming removed 8 bases from V and 6 bases from J; junction bases left unmatched: 3. The CDR3 region has the DNA TGTGCCAGCCACAGGGGGTTCGAGCAGTACTTC. Protein sequence: CASHRGFEQYF.

Remarks on this clone: Other DNA sequences in the sample encode the same CDR3. The J gene is TRBJ2-7, the V gene TRBV20-1, with D unresolved. The V and J ends lost 4 bases and 3 bases respectively, with 4 bases between them. This CDR3 spans 10 amino acids. CDR1 and CDR2 (germline): DFQATT, SNEGSKA (reference sequence). CDR3 amino acids: CSATNYEQYF. DNA for the CDR3: TGCAGTGCTACTAACTACGAGCAGTACTTC.

In nucleotides, the CDR3 is TGCAGCGTGTACGGCAATGAGCAGTTCTTC. Translation gives CSVYGNEQFF. This chain uses TRBV20-1 with TRBJ2-1, with no clear D. The germline V gene has CDR1 DFQATT and CDR2 SNEGSKA (reference sequence). This CDR3 spans 10 amino acids.

This chain's CDR3 is CASTTGGYSTDTQYF. CDR3 nucleotide sequence: TGCGCCAGCACCACCGGGGGCTACTCCACAGATACGCAGTATTTT. The chain couples TRBV4-3 to TRBJ2-3; tentatively, D is TRBD1 or TRBD2 (6 bases each). The ends were cut back, 7 bases at V and 2 bases at J, with 16 bases in the middle. CDR3 size: 15 residues. Looked up from germline, CDR1 is LGHNA and CDR2 is YSLEER.

This chain uses TRBV6-1 with TRBJ1-2; TRBD1 aligns across 10 bases. The V and J ends lost 4 bases and 4 bases, in that order; junction bases with no gene match: 3. Germline CDR1 and CDR2: MNHNS and SASEGT. The CDR3 extends over 14 amino acids. CDR3: CASSGRDRGYGYTF. As DNA, the CDR3 is TGTGCCAGCAGTGGCCGGGACAGGGGCTATGGCTACACCTTC.

This clone was recorded a few times. The rearrangement links TRBV28 to TRBJ1-4, with unresolved D. The CDR3 totals 14 residues. Germline CDR1 reads MDHEN; CDR2 reads SYDVKM. Deletions cut 2 bases from V and 4 bases from J, with 8 bases between. The CDR3 region has the DNA TGTGCCAGCAGTTTAGCGGGTCTTAATGAAAAACTGTTTTTT. This gives the protein CASSLAGLNEKLFF.

The chain joins TRBV5-4 to TRBJ2-7; 7 bases fit TRBD2. The length of the CDR3 is 15 residues. The V gene's germline CDR1 is SGHNT and CDR2 YYREEE (reference sequence). Trimming cost V 4 bases and J 2 bases; bases outside gene matches: 9. The CDR3 here is CASSRGVAATYEQYF. CDR3 DNA: TGTGCCAGCAGCCGGGGGGTAGCGGCTACCTACGAGCAGTACTTC.

This sequence joins TRBV5-1 and TRBJ1-4, with D possibly matching TRBD1 (6 bases). There are 14 residues in the CDR3. CDR1 and CDR2 (germline): SGHRS, YFSETQ. V was trimmed by 4 bases and J by 8 bases, leaving 15 bases between them. CDR3: CASSQGTFGEKLFF. CDR3 in DNA: TGCGCCAGCAGCCAGGGGACGTTCGGGGAAAAACTGTTTTTT.

The V call is TRBV7-6, the J call TRBJ2-3, with 8 bases that match TRBD2. V lost 5 bases and J lost 4; bases outside the gene matches: 5. The CDR3 has 14 residues. The germline V gene has CDR1 SGHVS and CDR2 FNYEAQ. The CDR3 nucleotides are TGTGCCAGCAGCCCCGGGAGGGGAGCAGATACGCAGTATTTT. Translated, it gives CASSPGRGADTQYF.